This T cell receptor beta chain was sequenced for a study of Graves' ophthalmopathy and Graves' hyperthyroidism. Overall study results and limits: Clonotypes were expanded in thyroid at above 0.001 frequency, and most also appeared in blood. Researchers report that a 13-signature model separated ophthalmopathy from stable hyperthyroidism, posting about 88% sensitivity and about 78% specificity.

Amplified TCR beta CDR3 regions were obtained using RNA transcripts as template. First-round RT-PCR employed HTBI primers, with a second-round multiplex PCR after it. Each CDR3 protein gets one entry after TCRdb re-called the multiplex PCR reads with MiXCR. This repertoire shows a few hundred thousand distinct CDR3 sequences, roughly 20% found once; its top ten account for under 3.5%. This clonotype was observed at least ten times. Its antigen is undetermined. The stable label applied to hyperthyroidism with no ophthalmopathy within 18 months of follow-up. Among the exclusions were patients with other autoimmune diseases, uncontrolled infections, pregnancy or lactation. Germline CDR1 SEHNR, CDR2 FQNEAQ (reference sequence). The CDR3 runs to 18 residues. V gave up 1 base and J gave up 5 bases, with 20 bases separating them.

Sequenced sample: peripheral blood. The clonotype originates from a woman aged 18-35 years with stable Graves' hyperthyroidism. The chain is built from TRBV7-9 and TRBJ2-2; the D gene is possibly TRBD2 (5 bases). CDR3 loop: CASSLERQIRVRTGELFF. CDR3 DNA sequence: TGTGCCAGCAGCTTAGAGCGGCAGATACGAGTCAGAACCGGGGAGCTGTTTTTT. The whole variable domain, remainder taken from reference TRBV7-9 and TRBJ2-2, is DTGVSQNPRHKITKRGQNVTFRCDPISEHNRLYWYRQTLGQGPEFLTYFQNEAQLEKSRLLSDRFSAERPKGSFSTLEIQRTEQGDSAMYLCASSLERQIRVRTGELFFGEGSRLTVL.